Listed here are 3 T cell receptor beta chains from one sample, sequenced in a study of PD-L1 blockade in urothelial cancer. Sequencing used immunoSEQ multiplex PCR; TCRdb keeps in-frame clones, though not all of them. The sample has about 51,000 clones; roughly 86% are singletons. The sequenced sample was PBMCs, obtained around atezolizumab (anti-PD-L1) treatment. Every receptor here comes from a man aged 55 to 70 with urothelial cancer.

J is TRBJ1-2 and V is TRBV5-1; 7 bases line up with TRBD1. The V segment lost 3 bases and the J segment 2 bases; nucleotides outside the gene matches: 4. Germline V gives CDR1 SGHRS, CDR2 YFSETQ. The CDR3 has 14 amino acids. CDR3 protein: CASSSGQRNYGYTF. The CDR3 coding sequence is TGCGCCAGCAGCTCGGGACAGAGAAACTATGGCTACACCTTC.

This chain connects TRBV4-3 to TRBJ1-1; TRBD1 aligns across 7 bases. V was pared by 0 bases and J by 6 bases, with 7 bases of the junction left unmatched. This CDR3 comprises 15 residues. Germline V gene data show CDR1 as LGHNA and CDR2 as YSLEER. The CDR3: CASSQEPRGDAEAFF. The CDR3 nucleotides read TGCGCCAGCAGCCAAGAACCCAGGGGGGACGCTGAAGCTTTCTTT.

This chain joins TRBV6-1 and TRBJ2-1; 7 bases fit TRBD2. CDR3 length: 13 amino acids. J was trimmed by 8 bases and V by 11 bases; bases with no gene match: 12. Germline V gives CDR1 MNHNS, CDR2 SASEGT. The CDR3 DNA follows: TGTGCCGCCGCTAGGCGGGGGTACTATGAGCAGTTCTTC. It encodes CAAARRGYYEQFF.